This T cell receptor (beta chain) was obtained from a study of blood T cell repertoires in COVID-19 (TCRdb year 2020). The study in broad terms: The collaborator samples originated in the United States, Italy and Spain and spanned the acute and convalescent phases of COVID-19. Sample metadata almost always included a de-identified subject ID, COVID-19 status, age in years and sex. The material from the prospective study consisted of cDNA or gDNA derived from T cells, B-cell-depleted T cells, or PBMCs. Deeply sampled blood TCRbeta repertoires from subjects exposed to, actively infected with, or recovered from COVID-19 were included in the dataset. A freely available public database, intended as a resource for researchers studying the immune response to SARS-CoV-2, is where the repertoires were released. Where available, HLA class I and class II types were obtained from metadata supplied by the sample provider rather than from assay-based typing. The samples were drawn from two sources: the first 160 participants of the ongoing ImmuneRACE study, and 950 to 1,500 subjects contributed by 6 global collaborators.

Overall study outcomes, separate from this receptor: Clinical and demographic metadata were provided uncurated, with the amount varying by source and participant.

According to the germline V gene, CDR1 reads SNHLY and CDR2 reads FYNNEI. The CDR3 contains 14 residues, cysteine and phenylalanine counted. Only the CDR3 region is kept as DNA, spanning 42 bases read in frame from base 1. Trimming leaves V shorter by 5 bases and J shorter by 3 bases, with the junction holding 3 bases beyond the gene matches. TCRbeta CDR3 regions were amplified from genomic DNA by means of the immunoSEQ Assay, a bias-controlled multiplex PCR. As for the authors' bioinformatics: Nucleated cell counts per sample were estimated from amplification of reference gene primers within the assay. To quantify the absolute abundance of each unique TCRbeta CDR3 rearrangement, sequence reads were collapsed and filtered. Productive Simpson clonality was computed per sample as the square root of Simpson's diversity index over productive rearrangements. The clones in this table, taken by TCRdb from immuneACCESS, are in-frame only. Not every clone is retained; where verified, under half of the shortfall comes from an unresolved V gene, and the cause of the rest is unknown. V and J calls and clone size come straight from that table; D and trimming were deduced from the DNA. The sample contains hundreds of thousands of clones, about 90% of them found a single time. Clones ranked in the top ten supply over 0.2% of the sample.

Regarding this clone: No cognate antigen has been identified for it. The record has no base qualities; no much larger clone is one base away.

The collaborating institutions used their own protocols to collect whole blood in K2EDTA tubes. For TCRbeta analysis, collaborators shipped samples as frozen whole blood, isolated PBMCs, or DNA extracted from either of those sample types. Here the chain combines TRBV2 and TRBJ1-4; a stretch of 7 junction bases matches TRBD1. The receptor's source is a woman between 18 and 29 years old with acute or convalescent COVID-19. Source material: peripheral blood. The DNA is TGTGCCAGCAGTAGGGACAGATCTAATGAAAAACTGTTTTTT. This is translated as CASSRDRSNEKLFF.